The 15 T cell receptor beta chains presented below share a single source sample, sequenced in a study of early stage breast cancer tumors. The table came from immunoSEQ multiplex PCR; TCRdb's copy has only in-frame clones and leaves some out. The sample includes 8,500 to 10,000 clones, about 78% of them seen just once. Material for sequencing was normal breast tissue next to the tumor. The origin of the receptors is a person between 35 and 49 years old with breast cancer.

V is TRBV7-2 and J is TRBJ2-1, with D hard to call. The CDR3 is 14 residues long. Trimming took off 3 bases at V and 3 bases at J, with 9 bases between the two ends. Per germline, CDR1 SGHTA and CDR2 FQGNSA. Here the CDR3 reads CASSFRSSYNEQFF. The CDR3 DNA is TGTGCCAGCAGCTTCAGATCTAGCTACAATGAGCAGTTCTTC.

CDR3 sequence: CASSYASGSPYEQYF. The CDR3 bases are TGTGCCAGCAGTTACGCTAGCGGGAGCCCCTACGAGCAGTACTTC. The chain recombines TRBV6-5 with TRBJ2-7; 10 nucleotides line up with TRBD2. The CDR3 contains 15 residues. CDR1 is MNHEY and CDR2 is SVGAGI in the germline V gene. The V and J ends lost 2 bases and 2 bases, in that order; junction bases with no gene match: 3.

The chain is built from TRBV7-6 and TRBJ2-2, with D perhaps being TRBD1 or TRBD2 (5 bases each). V was clipped by 5 bases and J by 0 bases, with 19 bases between them. CDR3 size: 18 residues. Per the germline V gene, CDR1 is SGHVS and CDR2 is FNYEAQ. The CDR3, as DNA: TGTGCCAGCAGCCAGAGCCCCGGGACCCCCCCGAACACCGGGGAGCTGTTTTTT. Encoded protein: CASSQSPGTPPNTGELFF.

This clone was found a few times. This rearrangement joins TRBV6-1 to TRBJ2-5; no firm D call. V was trimmed by 5 bases and J by 4 bases, leaving 11 bases between them. CDR3 length equals 13 residues. The V gene's germline CDR1 is MNHNS and CDR2 SASEGT. The CDR3 loop is CASSPRPGETQYF. In DNA form, the CDR3 reads TGTGCCAGCAGTCCCCGGCCTGGAGAGACCCAGTACTTC.

The chain is built from TRBV5-5 and TRBJ2-7, with 12 bases matching TRBD2. There are 15 residues in the CDR3. The germline CDR1 and CDR2 sequences are SGHKS and YYEKEE (reference sequence). Losses at the gene ends were 0 bases for V and 4 bases for J; bases not matched to a gene: 2. The CDR3 coding sequence is TGTGCCAGCAGCTTGGTAACTAGCGGGAGGTACGAGCAGTACTTC. Protein sequence: CASSLVTSGRYEQYF.

This clone occurred once. J is TRBJ1-1 and V is TRBV2, with a weak D call TRBD1 (6 bases). Germline V lookup: CDR1 SNHLY, CDR2 FYNNEI. The CDR3 is 12 residues long. Trimming cost V 6 bases and J 4 bases, with 9 bases left between them. For the CDR3, the DNA is TGTGCCAGCAGCCAGGGGAGCACTGAAGCTTTCTTT. This codes for CASSQGSTEAFF.

The chain joins TRBV19 to TRBJ1-5, with a weak D call TRBD1 (5 bases). V shed 5 bases and J shed 10 bases, with 21 bases lying between them. The CDR3 has 15 amino acids. Per germline, CDR1 LNHDA and CDR2 SQIVND (reference sequence). The CDR3 region is CASSPGRGGIEPQHF. The CDR3 region has the DNA TGTGCCAGTAGTCCCGGAAGGGGCGGGATAGAACCCCAGCATTTT.

V and J are TRBV6-6 and TRBJ2-1, with D perhaps matching TRBD1 (5 bases). The CDR3 totals 13 residues. The germline V gene encodes CDR1 MNHNY and CDR2 SVGAGI (reference sequence). V gave up 2 bases and J gave up 9 bases, with 11 bases separating them. For the CDR3, the DNA is TGTGCCAGCAGTTACGACATTAGGGGTGAGCAGTTCTTC. Its protein is CASSYDIRGEQFF.

The chain joins TRBV11-2 to TRBJ2-1; 13 bases line up with TRBD2. The CDR3 is made up of 17 amino acids. Germline values: CDR1 SGHAT, CDR2 FQNNGV. Trimming at V came to 1 base and at J to 7 bases, leaving 7 bases not matched to a gene. DNA of the CDR3: TGTGCCAGCAGCTTAGCCCTGGGACTAGCGGGAAGGAATGAGCAGTTCTTC. It specifies CASSLALGLAGRNEQFF.

The rearrangement links TRBV7-2 to TRBJ2-7; D not resolved. The CDR3 has 13 amino acids. V was trimmed by 3 bases and J by 4 bases, leaving 10 bases between them. Per germline, CDR1 SGHTA and CDR2 FQGNSA. The CDR3 here is CASSFHLVYEQYF. The CDR3 DNA follows: TGTGCCAGCAGCTTTCATCTGGTATACGAGCAGTACTTC.

This clone occurred a few times. The chain uses TRBV7-8 and TRBJ1-2, with D tentatively TRBD1 (5 bases). Germline loops: CDR1 SGHVS, CDR2 FQNEAQ. Trimming removed 2 bases from V and 7 bases from J, with 17 bases in between. The CDR3 has 15 residues. Written as DNA, the CDR3 is TGTGCCAGCAGCTTATCAAGCGGGGGGATGGGTGGCTACACCTTC. Amino acid sequence: CASSLSSGGMGGYTF.

This clone was detected only a few times. The chain joins TRBV27 to TRBJ1-2; no clear D gene. V was clipped by 6 bases and J by 0 bases, with 8 bases between them. This CDR3 contains 13 residues. CDR1 and CDR2 from the germline V gene are MNHEY and SMNVEV (reference sequence). The CDR3 is CASSFVANYGYTF. CDR3 nucleotides: TGTGCCAGCAGCTTCGTGGCTAACTATGGCTACACCTTC.

This chain connects TRBV14 to TRBJ2-6; perhaps TRBD1 as D (6 bases). Deletions cut 4 bases from V and 0 bases from J, with 19 bases between. This CDR3 is built from 19 residues. Germline CDR1 and CDR2: SGHDN and FVKESK. The CDR3 here is CASSLYTGSRLSGANVLTF. CDR3 in DNA: TGTGCCAGCAGCCTATATACAGGGTCCCGTCTCTCTGGGGCCAACGTCCTGACTTTC.

In this sample, this clone turned up once. The J gene is TRBJ2-3, the V gene TRBV10-3, with a weak D call TRBD1 (7 bases). The CDR3 has 17 residues. V was shortened by 6 bases and J by 0 bases, with 19 bases between the two germline ends. The germline V gene encodes CDR1 ENHRY and CDR2 SYGVKD. CDR3: CAIRDPTTGTSTDTQYF. CDR3 DNA sequence: TGTGCCATCAGGGACCCCACGACAGGGACTAGCACAGATACGCAGTATTTT.

The chain couples TRBV18 to TRBJ2-5; D possibly corresponds to TRBD1 (6 bases). The V gene lost 3 bases and the J gene lost 2 bases, with 13 bases spanning the gap. The CDR3 spans 15 residues. Germline V gene data show CDR1 as KGHSH and CDR2 as LQKENI. CDR3 region: CASSPRTEGQETQYF. The CDR3 bases are TGTGCCAGCTCACCGAGGACAGAGGGTCAAGAGACCCAGTACTTC. Supplemented by reference TRBV18 and TRBJ2-5, the full variable domain reads NAGVMQNPRHLVRRRGQEARLRCSPMKGHSHVYWYRQLPEEGLKFMVYLQKENIIDESGMPKERFSAEFPKEGPSILRIQQVVRGDSAAYFCASSPRTEGQETQYFGPGTRLLVL.